This entry lists 21 T cell receptor beta chains sequenced from one sample in a study of blood T cell repertoires in COVID-19. This table comes from immunoSEQ multiplex PCR, and its TCRdb copy is limited to in-frame clones, with some not included. This table has roughly 380,000 clones, roughly 90% appearing once. Material for sequencing was peripheral blood. The receptors stem from a middle-aged woman with COVID-19, enrolled during active disease.

The chain uses TRBV20-1 and TRBJ1-2; 9 nucleotides align to TRBD1. The CDR3 runs to 11 residues. The germline V gene encodes CDR1 DFQATT and CDR2 SNEGSKA (reference sequence). Trimming took 6 bases from V and 8 from J; bases not matched to a gene: 4. For the CDR3, the DNA is TGCAGTGCCAGGACAGGGGAAGGCTACACCTTC. Encoded protein: CSARTGEGYTF.

The rearrangement links TRBV7-9 to TRBJ1-5, with D unresolved. The CDR3 length is 15 residues. The germline V gene encodes CDR1 SEHNR and CDR2 FQNEAQ (reference sequence). The V gene lost 9 bases and the J gene lost 6 bases, with 21 bases spanning the gap. CDR3 sequence (DNA): TGTGCCAGTATCCACCCAGGCGCCCGTGGTCAGCCCCAGCATTTT. Translated, it gives CASIHPGARGQPQHF.

The rearrangement joins TRBV19 to TRBJ1-1; no clear D. The germline V gene encodes CDR1 LNHDA and CDR2 SQIVND (reference sequence). The CDR3 has 17 amino acids. Trimming took 5 bases from V and 2 from J, leaving 21 bases between them. The CDR3, as DNA: TGTGCCAGTAGTTTTGGTTTGGTCGGAGGAGCTAACACTGAAGCTTTCTTT. It codes for CASSFGLVGGANTEAFF.

This sequence joins TRBV27 and TRBJ1-3; the D gene is possibly TRBD1 (5 bases). The germline V gene encodes CDR1 MNHEY and CDR2 SMNVEV (reference sequence). This CDR3 is 13 amino acids long. The V gene lost 6 bases and the J gene lost 9 bases, with 15 bases spanning the gap. CDR3 sequence: CASSQRDGSTIYF. CDR3 DNA: TGTGCCAGCAGCCAGAGGGACGGGAGCACCATATATTTT.

The chain combines TRBV5-1 with TRBJ1-1; TRBD1 agrees at 7 bases. The trim removed 0 bases at V and 0 bases at J, leaving 5 bases unmatched. Germline V gene data show CDR1 as SGHRS and CDR2 as YFSETQ. The CDR3 sequence is 16 residues long. CDR3 in DNA: TGCGCCAGCAGCTTGGACACGACAGGGATGAACACTGAAGCTTTCTTT. Translation: CASSLDTTGMNTEAFF.

The chain joins TRBV5-1 to TRBJ1-4; TRBD1 aligns across 7 bases. With V trimmed by 4 bases and J by 6 bases, 6 bases remained unmatched. CDR3 length equals 14 residues. Per germline, CDR1 SGHRS and CDR2 YFSETQ. CDR3 coding DNA: TGCGCCAGCAGCCGGACGGGACAGTATGAAAAACTGTTTTTT. This codes for CASSRTGQYEKLFF.

This clone was seen a handful of times. The V call is TRBV7-8, the J call TRBJ1-2; 12 positions agree with TRBD1. This CDR3 comprises 15 residues. The germline V gene has CDR1 SGHVS and CDR2 FQNEAQ. J was trimmed by 8 bases and V by 5 bases; bases with no gene match: 9. CDR3 protein: CASSQPGQGARGYTF. CDR3 DNA sequence: TGTGCCAGCAGCCAACCGGGACAGGGGGCACGAGGCTACACCTTC.

V gene TRBV3-1 (or the pseudogene TRBV3-2) combines with J gene TRBJ1-1; perhaps TRBD1 as D (5 bases). Trimming stripped 2 bases from V and 4 bases from J, with 14 bases between. The CDR3 length is 15 residues. Germline V gene data show CDR1 as LGHDT and CDR2 as YNNKEL (reference sequence). In DNA, the CDR3 is TGTGCCAGCAGCCAATGGGGGGGGTCCGGCACTGAAGCTTTCTTT. Amino acid sequence: CASSQWGGSGTEAFF.

The V gene is TRBV12-5, the J gene TRBJ1-1; 8 nucleotides line up with TRBD1. The V gene end was trimmed by 2 bases and the J gene end by 8 bases; junction bases not matched to a gene: 4. Germline V gene data show CDR1 as LGHNT and CDR2 as FRNRAP. This CDR3 spans 13 amino acids. CDR3 DNA: TGTGCTAGTGGTTTGTTGTGGACAGGGGAAGCTTTCTTT. This codes for CASGLLWTGEAFF.

V is TRBV28 and J is TRBJ1-1; 9 nucleotides agree with TRBD1. The V gene end was trimmed by 5 bases and the J gene end by 3 bases; junction bases not matched to a gene: 10. The CDR3 has 16 residues. Germline CDR1 and CDR2: MDHEN and SYDVKM. The CDR3 region has the DNA TGTGCCAGCAGTAGTCCGGGACAGGGAGTTCACACTGAAGCTTTCTTT. Translation gives CASSSPGQGVHTEAFF.

This chain uses TRBV2 with TRBJ1-5; D may be TRBD1 (5 bases). V dropped 0 bases and J dropped 8 bases, with 8 bases sitting between them. Germline-derived CDR1 and CDR2 are SNHLY and FYNNEI. The length of the CDR3 is 13 residues. This CDR3 reads CASSEARGEPQHF. CDR3 nucleotides: TGTGCCAGCAGTGAAGCGCGGGGGGAGCCCCAGCATTTT.

This chain connects TRBV4-2 to TRBJ1-1; D gene uncertain. Germline loops: CDR1 LGHNA, CDR2 YNFKEQ. Trimming pared 0 bases from V and 3 bases from J, leaving 11 bases between. The CDR3 is 15 amino acids. The CDR3 region has the DNA TGTGCCAGCAGCCAAGAAGGTGGGGAGGACACTGAAGCTTTCTTT. This codes for CASSQEGGEDTEAFF.

This clone was recorded a few times. This rearrangement joins TRBV28 to TRBJ1-5; 8 positions match TRBD1. V was pared by 3 bases and J by 7 bases, with 8 bases of the junction left unmatched. The CDR3 covers 15 residues. Germline V gene sequence: CDR1 MDHEN, CDR2 SYDVKM. CDR3 bases: TGTGCCAGCAGTTTGTTCAGGGGGCTAGGGCAGCCCCAGCATTTT. Translating it yields CASSLFRGLGQPQHF.

As DNA, the CDR3 is TGCGCCAGCAGCCAAGAACCCGGGACAGGAAGCACTGAAGCTTTCTTT. It encodes CASSQEPGTGSTEAFF. The rearrangement links TRBV4-1 to TRBJ1-1; 8 nucleotides line up with TRBD1. The CDR3 extends over 16 amino acids. V gave up 0 bases and J gave up 4 bases; unmatched junction bases: 7. CDR1 is MGHRA, CDR2 YSYEKL, per germline.

The chain combines TRBV12-5 with TRBJ1-1; D call uncertain. Germline values: CDR1 LGHNT, CDR2 FRNRAP. V was trimmed by 0 bases and J by 4 bases, leaving 9 bases between them. CDR3 length: 14 amino acids. Written as DNA, the CDR3 is TGTGCTAGTGGTTTGGTATTAACTTCCACTGAAGCTTTCTTT. Protein: CASGLVLTSTEAFF.

This rearrangement joins TRBV5-1 to TRBJ1-3, with a tentative D call TRBD1 (6 bases). Germline CDR1 SGHRS, CDR2 YFSETQ. This CDR3 is built from 16 residues. The V and J ends lost 0 bases and 0 bases respectively, with 10 bases between them. The CDR3 loop is CASSLAGQFSGNTIYF. The CDR3 DNA reads as TGCGCCAGCAGCTTGGCAGGACAGTTCTCTGGAAACACCATATATTTT.

This clone was detected a few times. The chain carries TRBV11-3 and TRBJ2-1, with 8 nucleotides matching TRBD1. The CDR3 has 16 amino acids. Germline CDR1 SGHNT, CDR2 YENEEA. The V and J ends lost 1 base and 6 bases, in that order; junction bases with no gene match: 8. CDR3 bases: TGTGCCAGCAGCTTAGCTACAGGGGGTCTTCCCAATGAGCAGTTCTTC. Its protein product is CASSLATGGLPNEQFF.

The chain joins TRBV7-3 to TRBJ2-5, with D possibly TRBD2 on 6 matching bases. The CDR3 loop spans 13 amino acids. Per germline, CDR1 SGHTA and CDR2 FQGTGA. V lost 3 bases, J lost 2 bases, and 7 bases lay in between. In DNA form, the CDR3 reads TGTGCCAGCAGCTTCGGGGGTCAAGAGACCCAGTACTTC. Protein product: CASSFGGQETQYF. Full variable domain (missing parts from reference TRBV7-3 and TRBJ2-5): GAGVSQTPSNKVTEKGKYVELRCDPISGHTALYWYRQSLGQGPEFLIYFQGTGAADDSGLPNDRFFAVRPEGSVSTLKIQRTERGDSAVYLCASSFGGQETQYFGPGTRLLVL.

The chain combines TRBV3-1 (or the pseudogene TRBV3-2) with TRBJ1-2, with D perhaps TRBD1 (5 bases). The CDR3 sequence is 16 residues long. The V end was cut by 0 bases, the J end by 8 bases, with 19 bases between. Germline V CDR1 and CDR2: LGHDT, YNNKEL (reference sequence). The CDR3 region has the DNA TGTGCCAGCAGCCAAGATTTTAGGGGAGGATCGCGGGGCTACACCTTC. Residues: CASSQDFRGGSRGYTF.

V usage is TRBV5-5 and J usage is TRBJ2-3; no clear D gene. The CDR3 is made up of 15 amino acids. With 0 bases removed from V and 0 bases from J, the gap between germline ends came to 8 bases. Germline CDR1 and CDR2: SGHKS and YYEKEE (reference sequence). The CDR3 nucleotides are TGTGCCAGCAGCTTGGTACAGAAAAGCACAGATACGCAGTATTTT. As protein: CASSLVQKSTDTQYF.

The chain has TRBV11-3 and TRBJ2-1, with TRBD1 matching over 9 bases. V dropped 6 bases and J dropped 5; count of bases not matched to a gene: 11. Germline assignment: CDR1 SGHNT and CDR2 YENEEA. The CDR3 contains 16 residues. The CDR3 reads CASSLEPGQGHNEQFF. The CDR3 DNA sequence: TGTGCCAGCAGTCTCGAACCGGGACAGGGCCACAATGAGCAGTTCTTC.